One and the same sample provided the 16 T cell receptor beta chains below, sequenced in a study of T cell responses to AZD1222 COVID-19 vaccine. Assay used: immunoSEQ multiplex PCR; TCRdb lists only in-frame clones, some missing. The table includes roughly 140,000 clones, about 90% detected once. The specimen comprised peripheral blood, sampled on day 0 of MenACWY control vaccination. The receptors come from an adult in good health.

CDR3: CASSLFPPGVVPTNYGYTF. The CDR3 coding sequence is TGTGCCAGCAGTTTATTTCCGCCAGGGGTTGTTCCTACTAACTATGGCTACACCTTC. The V and J genes are TRBV27 and TRBJ1-2, with D maybe TRBD1 (6 bases). V lost 1 base and J 0 bases, leaving 21 bases between the germline ends. The CDR3 runs to 19 residues. Looked up from germline, CDR1 is MNHEY and CDR2 is SMNVEV (reference sequence).

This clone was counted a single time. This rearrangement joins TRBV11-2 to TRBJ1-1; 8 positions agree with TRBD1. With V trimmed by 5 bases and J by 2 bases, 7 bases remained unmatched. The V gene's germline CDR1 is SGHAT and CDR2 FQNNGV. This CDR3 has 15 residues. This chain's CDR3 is CASSDWTGINTEAFF. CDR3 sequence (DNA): TGTGCCAGCAGCGATTGGACAGGGATCAACACTGAAGCTTTCTTT.

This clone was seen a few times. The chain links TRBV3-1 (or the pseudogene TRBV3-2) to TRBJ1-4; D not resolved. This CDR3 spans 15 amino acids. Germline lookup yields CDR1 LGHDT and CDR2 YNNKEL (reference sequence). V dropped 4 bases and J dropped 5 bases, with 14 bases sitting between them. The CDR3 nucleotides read TGTGCCAGCAGCCGGTCAGAATCGGAGAATGAAAAACTGTTTTTT. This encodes CASSRSESENEKLFF.

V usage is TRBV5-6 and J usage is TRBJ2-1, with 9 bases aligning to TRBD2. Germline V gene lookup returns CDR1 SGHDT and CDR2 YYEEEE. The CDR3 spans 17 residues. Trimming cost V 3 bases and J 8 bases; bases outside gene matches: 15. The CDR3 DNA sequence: TGTGCCAGCAGCTCGGCCCCCCTAGCGGGAATCCGCCATGAGCAGTTCTTC. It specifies CASSSAPLAGIRHEQFF. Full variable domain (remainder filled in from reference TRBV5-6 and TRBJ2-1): DAGVTQSPTHLIKTRGQQVTLRCSPKSGHDTVSWYQQALGQGPQFIFQYYEEEERQRGNFPDRFSGHQFPNYSSELNVNALLLGDSALYLCASSSAPLAGIRHEQFFGPGTRLTVL.

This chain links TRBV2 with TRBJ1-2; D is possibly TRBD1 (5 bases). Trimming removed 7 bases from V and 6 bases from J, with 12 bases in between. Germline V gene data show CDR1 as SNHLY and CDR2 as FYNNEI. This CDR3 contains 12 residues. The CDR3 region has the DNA TGTGCCAGCATCAGGGCCCCGGATGGCTACACCTTC. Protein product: CASIRAPDGYTF.

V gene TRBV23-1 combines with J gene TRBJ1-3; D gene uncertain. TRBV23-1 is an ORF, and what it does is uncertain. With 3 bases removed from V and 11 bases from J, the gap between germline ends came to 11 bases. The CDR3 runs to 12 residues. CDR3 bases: TGCGCCAGCAGTCAGGCCGTCTTCCCCATATATTTT. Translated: CASSQAVFPIYF.

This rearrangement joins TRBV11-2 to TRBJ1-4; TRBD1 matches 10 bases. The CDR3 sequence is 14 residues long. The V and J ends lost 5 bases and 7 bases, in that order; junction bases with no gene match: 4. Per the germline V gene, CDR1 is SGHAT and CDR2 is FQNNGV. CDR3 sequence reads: CASSQDRGTEKLFF. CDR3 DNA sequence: TGTGCCAGCAGCCAGGACAGGGGGACTGAAAAACTGTTTTTT.

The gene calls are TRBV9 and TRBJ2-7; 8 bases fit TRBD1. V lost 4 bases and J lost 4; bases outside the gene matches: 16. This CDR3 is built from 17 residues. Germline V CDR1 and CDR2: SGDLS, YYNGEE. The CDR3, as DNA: TGTGCCAGCAGCCCCAGGGGGGCCACAGGGGGGTTATACGAGCAGTACTTC. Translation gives CASSPRGATGGLYEQYF.

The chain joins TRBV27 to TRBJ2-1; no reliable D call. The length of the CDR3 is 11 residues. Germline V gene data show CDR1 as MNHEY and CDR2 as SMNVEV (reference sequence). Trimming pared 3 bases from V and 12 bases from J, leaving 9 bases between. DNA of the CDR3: TGTGCCAGCAGTTTCGCCCGAAGGCAGTTCTTC. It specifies CASSFARRQFF.

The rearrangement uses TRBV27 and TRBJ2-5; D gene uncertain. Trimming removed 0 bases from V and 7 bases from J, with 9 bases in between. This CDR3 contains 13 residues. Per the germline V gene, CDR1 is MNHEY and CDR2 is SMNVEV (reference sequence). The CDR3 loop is CASSLSPVGTQYF. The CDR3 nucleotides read TGTGCCAGCAGTTTATCCCCCGTCGGGACCCAGTACTTC.

DNA for the CDR3: TGTGCCAGCAGTTTACCCCCGGGACAGGGGAACTATGGCTACACCTTC. Translated: CASSLPPGQGNYGYTF. This sequence joins TRBV28 and TRBJ1-2; 10 nucleotides agree with TRBD1. The CDR3 runs to 16 residues. Germline-derived CDR1 and CDR2 are MDHEN and SYDVKM. Trimming took 2 bases from V and 2 from J; bases not matched to a gene: 5.

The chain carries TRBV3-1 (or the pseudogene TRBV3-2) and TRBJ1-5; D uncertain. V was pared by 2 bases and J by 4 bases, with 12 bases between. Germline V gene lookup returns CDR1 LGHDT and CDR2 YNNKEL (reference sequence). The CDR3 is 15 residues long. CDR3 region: CASSQTHGPNQPQHF. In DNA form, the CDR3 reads TGTGCCAGCAGCCAAACCCACGGACCGAATCAGCCCCAGCATTTT.

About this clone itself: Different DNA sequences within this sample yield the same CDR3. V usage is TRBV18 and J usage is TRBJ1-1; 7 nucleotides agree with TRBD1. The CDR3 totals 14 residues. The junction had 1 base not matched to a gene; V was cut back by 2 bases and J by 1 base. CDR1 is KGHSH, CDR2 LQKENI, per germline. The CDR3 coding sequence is TGTGCCAGCTCACCAGGGACAGAGAACACTGAAGCTTTCTTT. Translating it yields CASSPGTENTEAFF.

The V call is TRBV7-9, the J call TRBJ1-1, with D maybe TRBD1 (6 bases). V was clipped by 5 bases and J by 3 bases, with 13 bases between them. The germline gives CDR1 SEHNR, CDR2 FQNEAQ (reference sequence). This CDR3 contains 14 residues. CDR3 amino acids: CASSPSGGHTEAFF. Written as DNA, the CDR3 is TGTGCCAGCAGCCCCAGTGGGGGGCACACTGAAGCTTTCTTT.

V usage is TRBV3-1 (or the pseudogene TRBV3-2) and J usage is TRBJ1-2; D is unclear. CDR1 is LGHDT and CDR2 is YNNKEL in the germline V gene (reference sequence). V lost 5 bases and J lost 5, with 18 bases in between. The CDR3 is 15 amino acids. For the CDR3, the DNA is TGTGCCAGCAGCAGATCTCAGCCTTATGGGTATGGCTACACCTTC. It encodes CASSRSQPYGYGYTF.

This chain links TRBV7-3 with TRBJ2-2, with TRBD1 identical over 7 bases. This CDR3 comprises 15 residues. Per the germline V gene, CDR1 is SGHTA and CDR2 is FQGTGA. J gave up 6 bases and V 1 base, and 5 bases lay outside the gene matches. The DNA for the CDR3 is TGTGCCAGCAGCTTAAGAGGGGGCGGGCCCGGGGAGCTGTTTTTT. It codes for CASSLRGGGPGELFF.